Shown below are 21 T cell receptor beta chains from a single sample sequenced in a study of blood T cell repertoires in COVID-19. Sequenced by immunoSEQ multiplex PCR; TCRdb stores in-frame clones only, minus some. The data hold roughly 200,000 clones, with about three quarters observed a single time. Source material: peripheral blood. Receptors originate from a woman aged 45-65 years with active or convalescent COVID-19.

The J gene is TRBJ1-5, the V gene TRBV19; possible D gene TRBD1, 6 bases. V lost 1 base and J lost 0, with 10 bases in between. From germline, CDR1 is LNHDA and CDR2 SQIVND (reference sequence). The CDR3 runs 16 residues. The CDR3 reads CASSIVGGNSNQPQHF. The CDR3 DNA follows: TGTGCCAGTAGTATAGTAGGGGGAAATAGCAATCAGCCCCAGCATTTT.

The J gene is TRBJ2-5, the V gene TRBV28; no clear D. The CDR3 has 15 amino acids. Germline CDR1 MDHEN, CDR2 SYDVKM. The V and J ends lost 0 bases and 0 bases respectively, with 8 bases between them. The DNA for the CDR3 is TGTGCCAGCAGTTTATGGGGCAGCCACCAAGAGACCCAGTACTTC. Translating gives CASSLWGSHQETQYF.

The rearrangement links TRBV5-1 to TRBJ2-1; TRBD2 matches at 11 bases. Germline assignment: CDR1 SGHRS and CDR2 YFSETQ. CDR3 size: 15 residues. V lost 2 bases, J lost 7 bases, and 5 bases stayed unmatched. Here the CDR3 reads CASSFTSGGGNEQFF. CDR3 in DNA: TGCGCCAGCAGCTTTACTAGCGGGGGAGGAAATGAGCAGTTCTTC.

The V and J genes are TRBV25-1 and TRBJ1-1; 8 positions match TRBD1. The CDR3 runs 15 residues. The germline V gene has CDR1 MGHDK and CDR2 SYGVNS. V was pared by 3 bases and J by 3 bases, with 6 bases of the junction left unmatched. CDR3 amino acids: CASSESQGGDTEAFF. The CDR3 nucleotides are TGTGCCAGCAGTGAGTCACAGGGGGGGGACACTGAAGCTTTCTTT.

The chain combines TRBV11-3 with TRBJ1-1; D not resolved. The CDR3 is 13 residues long. Germline V gene data show CDR1 as SGHNT and CDR2 as YENEEA. Trimming took 3 bases from V and 1 from J, leaving 6 bases between them. DNA for the CDR3: TGTGCCAGCAGCTTTAGTACGAACACTGAAGCTTTCTTT. This sequence encodes CASSFSTNTEAFF. Based on the CDR3 plus reference TRBV11-3 and TRBJ1-1, the full variable domain is EAGVVQSPRYKIIEKKQPVAFWCNPISGHNTLYWYLQNLGQGPELLIRYENEEAVDDSQLPKDRFSAERLKGVDSTLKIQPAELGDSAVYLCASSFSTNTEAFFGQGTRLTVV.

This clone turned up a few times. This chain joins TRBV5-1 and TRBJ2-6, with 8 positions matching TRBD1. The CDR3 runs 20 residues. Looked up from germline, CDR1 is SGHRS and CDR2 is YFSETQ. The junction had 13 bases not matched to a gene; V was cut back by 2 bases and J by 0 bases. This chain's CDR3 is CASSFTTGTGLSSGANVLTF. Here the CDR3 DNA reads TGCGCCAGCAGCTTCACCACCGGGACAGGCCTCTCCTCTGGGGCCAACGTCCTGACTTTC.

The chain is built from TRBV2 and TRBJ2-5, with 13 bases identical to TRBD2. This CDR3 is built from 14 residues. Unmatched junction bases numbered 1, after V lost 6 bases and J lost 3 bases. Per germline, CDR1 SNHLY and CDR2 FYNNEI. CDR3 in DNA: TGTGCCAGCAGCGGACTAGCGGGAGAAGAGACCCAGTACTTC. Its protein is CASSGLAGEETQYF. The whole variable domain, filled in from reference TRBV2 and TRBJ2-5, reads EPEVTQTPSHQVTQMGQEVILRCVPISNHLYFYWYRQILGQKVEFLVSFYNNEISEKSEIFDDQFSVERPDGSNFTLKIRSTKLEDSAMYFCASSGLAGEETQYFGPGTRLLVL.

This clone was seen a single time. The chain joins TRBV21-1 to TRBJ2-2; the table's TRBD2 call for D was not verified on the DNA. TRBV21-1 corresponds to a pseudogene. The CDR3 consists of 17 residues. CDR3 DNA sequence: TGTGCCAGCAGCAAAGGTGTGTGGAGGGGCCCAGCCGGGGAGCTGTTTTTT. Translated, it gives CASSKGVWRGPAGELFF.

The gene calls are TRBV4-3 and TRBJ1-3, with 7 bases identical to TRBD1. The CDR3 is made up of 18 amino acids. Germline V gene lookup returns CDR1 LGHNA and CDR2 YSLEER. J lost 0 bases, V lost 0 bases, and 8 bases had no gene match. The chain's CDR3 is CASSQDPVTGASGNTIYF. CDR3 DNA: TGCGCCAGCAGCCAAGATCCGGTTACAGGGGCCTCTGGAAACACCATATATTTT.

The chain has TRBV7-2 and TRBJ1-3; D may be TRBD1 (6 bases). The CDR3 runs to 16 residues. Germline V gene data show CDR1 as SGHTA and CDR2 as FQGNSA. Trimming took off 1 base at V and 4 bases at J, with 14 bases between the two ends. The CDR3 DNA reads as TGTGCCAGCAGCTTAGGGGGGTCAGGGGCAGGAAACACCATATATTTT. This gives the protein CASSLGGSGAGNTIYF.

CDR3 sequence (DNA): TGTGCCAGCAGCGTAGATGGGACTAGCAACACCGGGGAGCTGTTTTTT. It encodes CASSVDGTSNTGELFF. This sequence joins TRBV9 and TRBJ2-2; TRBD2 agrees at 9 bases. This CDR3 is built from 16 residues. CDR1 and CDR2 from the germline V gene are SGDLS and YYNGEE. The V segment lost 0 bases and the J segment 2 bases; nucleotides outside the gene matches: 2.

V gene TRBV7-2 combines with J gene TRBJ1-3, with D maybe TRBD1 (6 bases). Germline V gives CDR1 SGHTA, CDR2 FQGNSA. This CDR3 region has 15 residues. The germline V and J ends were trimmed by 3 bases and 0 bases, with 9 bases remaining between them. CDR3 sequence reads: CASSLDRSSGNTIYF. The CDR3 region has the DNA TGTGCCAGCAGCTTGGACAGATCCTCTGGAAACACCATATATTTT.

The chain recombines TRBV30 with TRBJ2-1; 9 positions match TRBD2. V lost 5 bases, J lost 9 bases, and 11 bases stayed unmatched. Looked up from germline, CDR1 is GTSNPN and CDR2 is SVGIG (reference sequence). The CDR3 is 14 residues long. The CDR3 sequence is CAWGFGGGAGEQFF. CDR3 bases: TGTGCCTGGGGGTTCGGCGGGGGGGCCGGTGAGCAGTTCTTC.

The gene calls are TRBV5-8 and TRBJ2-5; no clear D. There are 13 residues in the CDR3. V lost 9 bases and J 2 bases, leaving 14 bases between the germline ends. The germline V gene has CDR1 SGHTS and CDR2 YDEGEE. CDR3 loop: CANPSRRQETQYF. In nucleotides, the CDR3 is TGTGCCAACCCGAGCCGTCGGCAAGAGACCCAGTACTTC.

The chain couples TRBV15 to TRBJ1-6; D call uncertain. The CDR3 totals 14 residues. Germline values: CDR1 LNHNV, CDR2 YYDKDF (reference sequence). V was clipped by 5 bases and J by 3 bases, with 8 bases between them. The CDR3 loop is CATSGRDYNSPLHF. The CDR3 DNA reads as TGTGCCACCAGCGGGCGGGACTATAATTCACCCCTCCACTTT.

This chain uses TRBV5-5 with TRBJ1-5; the match to TRBD1 covers 9 bases. Unmatched junction bases numbered 5, after V lost 4 bases and J lost 3 bases. This CDR3 is built from 15 residues. Germline values: CDR1 SGHKS, CDR2 YYEKEE (reference sequence). The DNA for the CDR3 is TGTGCCAGCAGCCGGACAGGGGTTCCCAATCAGCCCCAGCATTTT. It translates to CASSRTGVPNQPQHF.

CDR3 sequence reads: CAISEMSPGGYTF. The CDR3 DNA sequence: TGTGCCATCAGTGAAATGTCACCGGGGGGCTACACCTTC. J is TRBJ1-2 and V is TRBV10-3; D is unclear. V shed 3 bases and J shed 8 bases, with 13 bases lying between them. The CDR3 length is 13 residues. CDR1 and CDR2 (germline): ENHRY, SYGVKD.

This clone has more than one count but fewer than ten. The chain joins TRBV7-2 to TRBJ2-1; tentative D call: TRBD2 (5 bases). Germline loops: CDR1 SGHTA, CDR2 FQGNSA. Deletions cut 2 bases from V and 10 bases from J, with 18 bases between. This CDR3 region has 15 residues. The CDR3 sequence: CASSLSRLYGGEQFF. DNA for the CDR3: TGTGCCAGCAGCTTATCCCGACTCTACGGCGGGGAGCAGTTCTTC.

The chain recombines TRBV5-1 with TRBJ2-1, with 8 nucleotides matching TRBD2. Germline V gene sequence: CDR1 SGHRS, CDR2 YFSETQ. There are 16 residues in the CDR3. V lost 0 bases and J lost 4; bases outside the gene matches: 6. The CDR3 DNA follows: TGCGCCAGCAGCTTGGAAGGGACTAGGGTTTACAATGAGCAGTTCTTC. It encodes CASSLEGTRVYNEQFF. Variable domain in full (rest from reference TRBV5-1 and TRBJ2-1): KAGVTQTPRYLIKTRGQQVTLSCSPISGHRSVSWYQQTPGQGLQFLFEYFSETQRNKGNFPGRFSGRQFSNSRSEMNVSTLELGDSALYLCASSLEGTRVYNEQFFGPGTRLTVL.

The gene calls are TRBV4-2 and TRBJ2-3; TRBD2 aligns across 13 bases. Trimming at V came to 3 bases and at J to 4 bases, leaving 10 bases not matched to a gene. Germline V gene sequence: CDR1 LGHNA, CDR2 YNFKEQ. This CDR3 is 18 amino acids long. This chain's CDR3 is CASSQGEGLAGVSDTQYF. DNA for the CDR3: TGTGCCAGCAGCCAGGGAGAAGGACTAGCGGGAGTGTCAGATACGCAGTATTTT.

The CDR3 coding sequence is TGTGCCATCAGTGAAGGGGACAGGGGCCCCTACGAGCAGTACTTC. Its protein is CAISEGDRGPYEQYF. V is TRBV10-3 and J is TRBJ2-7; 10 bases fit TRBD1. Germline CDR1 is ENHRY and CDR2 is SYGVKD. V lost 3 bases to trimming and J lost 2 bases; unmatched junction nucleotides: 4. CDR3 length: 15 amino acids.